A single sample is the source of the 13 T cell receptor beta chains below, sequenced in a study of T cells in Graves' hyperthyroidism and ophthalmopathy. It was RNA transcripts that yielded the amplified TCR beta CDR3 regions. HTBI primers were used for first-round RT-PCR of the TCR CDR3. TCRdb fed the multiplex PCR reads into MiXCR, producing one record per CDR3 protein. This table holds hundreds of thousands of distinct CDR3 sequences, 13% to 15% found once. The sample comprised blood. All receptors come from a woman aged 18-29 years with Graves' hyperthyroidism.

The CDR3 region is CSARDFLVRNNEQFF. CDR3 in DNA: TGCAGTGCTAGAGATTTCCTAGTGAGAAACAATGAGCAGTTCTTC. This sequence joins TRBV20-1 and TRBJ2-1, with D uncertain. Germline lookup yields CDR1 DFQATT and CDR2 SNEGSKA (reference sequence). V was pared by 0 bases and J by 5 bases, with 14 bases between. This CDR3 spans 15 amino acids.

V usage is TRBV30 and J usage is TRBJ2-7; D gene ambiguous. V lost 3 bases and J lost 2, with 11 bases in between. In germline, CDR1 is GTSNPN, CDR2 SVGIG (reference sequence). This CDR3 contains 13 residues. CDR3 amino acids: CAWSAPAPYEQYF. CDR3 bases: TGTGCCTGGAGCGCCCCGGCCCCCTACGAGCAGTACTTC. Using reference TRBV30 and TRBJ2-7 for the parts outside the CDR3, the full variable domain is SQTIHQWPATLVQPVGSPLSLECTVEGTSNPNLYWYRQAAGRGLQLLFYSVGIGQISSEVPQNLSASRPQDRQFILSSKKLLLSDSGFYLCAWSAPAPYEQYFGPGTRLTVT.

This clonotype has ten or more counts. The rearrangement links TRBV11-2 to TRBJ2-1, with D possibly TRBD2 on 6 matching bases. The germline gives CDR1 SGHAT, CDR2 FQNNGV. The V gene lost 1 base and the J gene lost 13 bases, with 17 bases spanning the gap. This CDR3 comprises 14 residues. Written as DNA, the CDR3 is TGTGCCAGCAGCTTAGGAAATGTGGGACTCCAACAGTTCTTC. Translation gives CASSLGNVGLQQFF.

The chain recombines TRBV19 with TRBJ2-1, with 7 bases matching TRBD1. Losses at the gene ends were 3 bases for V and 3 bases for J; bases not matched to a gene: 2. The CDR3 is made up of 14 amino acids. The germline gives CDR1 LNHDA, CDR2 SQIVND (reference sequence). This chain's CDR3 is CASSIGTVYNEQFF. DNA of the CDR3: TGTGCCAGTAGTATCGGGACAGTCTACAATGAGCAGTTCTTC.

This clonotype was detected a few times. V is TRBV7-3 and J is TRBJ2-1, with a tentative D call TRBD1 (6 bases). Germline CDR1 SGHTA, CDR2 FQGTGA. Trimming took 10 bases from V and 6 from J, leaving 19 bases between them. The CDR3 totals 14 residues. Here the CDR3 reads CATTGLSGFNEQFF. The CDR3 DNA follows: TGTGCCACCACAGGGCTCAGCGGTTTCAATGAGCAGTTCTTC.

CDR3 DNA: TGTGCCAGCAGGATACAGGGCTCCTACGAGCAGTACTTC. This encodes CASRIQGSYEQYF. The V and J genes are TRBV27 and TRBJ2-7, with D possibly being TRBD1 (6 bases). V was cut by 6 bases and J by 0 bases, with 9 bases left in between. Germline CDR1 is MNHEY and CDR2 is SMNVEV (reference sequence). There are 13 residues in the CDR3.

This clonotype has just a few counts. CDR3 in amino acids: CASSIYPGQGATDTQYF. CDR3 DNA sequence: TGTGCCAGTAGTATATATCCCGGACAGGGGGCTACAGATACGCAGTATTTT. This sequence joins TRBV19 and TRBJ2-3; 11 bases map to TRBD1. This CDR3 spans 17 amino acids. Germline trimming cut 2 bases from V and 3 bases from J; bases unmatched to any gene: 7. Germline V CDR1 and CDR2: LNHDA, SQIVND (reference sequence).

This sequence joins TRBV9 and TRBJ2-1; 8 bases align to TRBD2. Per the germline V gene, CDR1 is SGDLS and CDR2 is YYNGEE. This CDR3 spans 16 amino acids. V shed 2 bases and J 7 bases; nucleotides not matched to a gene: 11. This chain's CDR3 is CASSVSTSGPGNEQFF. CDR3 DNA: TGTGCCAGCAGCGTCTCCACTAGCGGTCCTGGGAATGAGCAGTTCTTC.

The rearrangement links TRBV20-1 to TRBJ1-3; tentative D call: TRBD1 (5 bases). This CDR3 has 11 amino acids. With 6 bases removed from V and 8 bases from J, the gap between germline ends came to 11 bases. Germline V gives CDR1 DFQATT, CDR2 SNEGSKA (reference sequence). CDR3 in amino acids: CSALTGDTIYF. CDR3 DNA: TGCAGTGCCCTAACGGGGGACACCATATATTTT.

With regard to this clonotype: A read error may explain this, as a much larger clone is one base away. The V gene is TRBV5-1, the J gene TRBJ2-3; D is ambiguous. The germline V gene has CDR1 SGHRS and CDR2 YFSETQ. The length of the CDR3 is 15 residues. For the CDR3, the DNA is TGCGCCGGCAGCTTGGGCCTAGAGAGCACAGATACGCAGTATTTT. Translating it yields CAGSLGLESTDTQYF.

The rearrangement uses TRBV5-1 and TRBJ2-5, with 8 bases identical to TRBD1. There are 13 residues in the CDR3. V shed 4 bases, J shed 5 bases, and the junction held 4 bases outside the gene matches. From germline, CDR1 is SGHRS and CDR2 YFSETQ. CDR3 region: CASSSRGLETQYF. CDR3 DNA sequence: TGCGCCAGCAGCAGCAGGGGGCTGGAGACCCAGTACTTC.

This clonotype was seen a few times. CDR3 protein: CASSFPTTSGTRGNYGYTF. The CDR3 nucleotides read TGTGCCAGCAGTTTTCCTACTACCTCGGGGACTCGGGGGAACTATGGCTACACCTTC. The chain has TRBV28 and TRBJ1-2, with D possibly matching TRBD1 (5 bases). V lost 3 bases and J lost 2, with 25 bases in between. The CDR3 loop spans 19 amino acids. CDR1 and CDR2 from the germline V gene are MDHEN and SYDVKM.

The CDR3 reads CASSFRRTGVLRNTEAFF. DNA of the CDR3: TGTGCCAGCAGCTTTAGGCGGACAGGGGTATTGAGAAACACTGAAGCTTTCTTT. This chain uses TRBV7-2 with TRBJ1-1, with 9 bases lining up with TRBD1. Unmatched junction bases numbered 13, after V lost 3 bases and J lost 2 bases. This CDR3 spans 18 amino acids. CDR1 and CDR2 from the germline V gene are SGHTA and FQGNSA. The complete variable domain, with remaining parts taken from reference TRBV7-2 and TRBJ1-1, reads GAGVSQSPSNKVTEKGKDVELRCDPISGHTALYWYRQSLGQGLEFLIYFQGNSAPDKSGLPSDRFSAERTGGSVSTLTIQRTQQEDSAVYLCASSFRRTGVLRNTEAFFGQGTRLTVV.